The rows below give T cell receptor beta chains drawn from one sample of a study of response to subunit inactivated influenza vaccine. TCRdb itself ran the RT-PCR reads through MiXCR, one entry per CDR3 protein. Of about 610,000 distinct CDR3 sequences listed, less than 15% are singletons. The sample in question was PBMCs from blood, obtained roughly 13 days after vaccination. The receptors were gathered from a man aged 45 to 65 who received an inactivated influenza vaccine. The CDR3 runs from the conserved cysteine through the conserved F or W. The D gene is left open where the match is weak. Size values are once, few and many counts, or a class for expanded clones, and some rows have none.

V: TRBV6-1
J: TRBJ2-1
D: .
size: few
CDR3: CASSRSGTGTYNEQFF
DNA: TGTGCCAGCAGTCGTAGCGGCACCGGGACTTACAATGAGCAGTTCTTC

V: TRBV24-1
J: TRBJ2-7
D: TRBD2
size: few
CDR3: CATSDPGLAGKQYF
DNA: TGTGCCACCAGTGATCCGGGACTAGCGGGAAAGCAGTACTTC

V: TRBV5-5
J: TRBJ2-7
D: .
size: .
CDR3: CASSLDRPRYEQYF
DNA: TGTGCCAGCAGCTTGGACAGGCCCCGTTACGAGCAGTACTTC

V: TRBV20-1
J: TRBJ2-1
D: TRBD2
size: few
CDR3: CSASSSGRAKCEQFF
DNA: TGCAGTGCATCGTCTAGCGGGAGGGCCAAGTGTGAGCAGTTCTTC

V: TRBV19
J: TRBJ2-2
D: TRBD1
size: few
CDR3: CASTTGQGYTGELFF
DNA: TGTGCCAGTACAACCGGACAGGGGTACACCGGGGAGCTGTTTTTT

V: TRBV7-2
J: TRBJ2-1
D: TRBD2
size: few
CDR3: CASSSSGRRNEQFF
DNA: TGTGCCAGCAGCTCTAGCGGGAGGCGCAATGAGCAGTTCTTC

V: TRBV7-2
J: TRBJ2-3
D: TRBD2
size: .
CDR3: CASSSRLAPSTDTQYF
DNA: TGTGCCAGCAGCTCAAGACTAGCGCCTAGCACAGATACGCAGTATTTT

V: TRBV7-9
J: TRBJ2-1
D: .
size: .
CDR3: CASSLSDTLSSYNEQFF
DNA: TGTGCCAGCAGCCTATCGGACACCCTCAGCTCCTACAATGAGCAGTTCTTC

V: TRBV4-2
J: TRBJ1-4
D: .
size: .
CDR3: CASSQDLQTNEKLFF
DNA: TGTGCCAGCAGCCAAGATCTGCAGACCAATGAAAAACTGTTTTTT

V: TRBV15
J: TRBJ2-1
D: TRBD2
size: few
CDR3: CATSPEEAGGWNEQFF
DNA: TGTGCCACCAGCCCCGAGGAGGCGGGGGGATGGAATGAGCAGTTCTTC

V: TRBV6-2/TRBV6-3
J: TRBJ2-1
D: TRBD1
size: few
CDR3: CASRTGTASYNEQFF
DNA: TGTGCCAGCAGGACCGGGACAGCTTCCTACAATGAGCAGTTCTTC

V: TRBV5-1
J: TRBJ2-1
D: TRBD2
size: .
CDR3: CASSLMRETTGSEQFF
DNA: TGCGCCAGCAGCTTGATGCGGGAGACCACGGGGAGTGAGCAGTTCTTC

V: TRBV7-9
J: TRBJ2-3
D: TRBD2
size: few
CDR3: CASSRATSGSFRDTQYF
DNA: TGTGCCAGCAGTCGTGCGACTAGCGGATCTTTCCGGGATACGCAGTATTTT

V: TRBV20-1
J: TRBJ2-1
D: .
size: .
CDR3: CSAITSRSYNEQFF
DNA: TGCAGTGCCATTACTAGCCGCTCCTACAATGAGCAGTTCTTC